The 13 T cell receptor beta chains reported below all come from one sample, sequenced in a study of cytomegalovirus exposure and HLA in healthy donors. PCR employed 60 Vbeta and 13 Jbeta primers. The assay was immunoSEQ multiplex PCR, and TCRdb's table has in-frame clones only and misses some. The table includes about 150,000 clones, approximately 80% detected once. The specimen sequenced was PBMCs. The receptors were sampled from a man aged 25-45 years in good health and CMV-seropositive.

The CDR3 nucleotides are TGCGCCAGCAGCTATACATCCGGCGACAGGGGGTGTGGGGCTTTCTTT. Its protein product is CASSYTSGDRGCGAFF. V usage is TRBV5-1 and J usage is TRBJ1-1, with 9 positions matching TRBD1. This CDR3 spans 16 amino acids. The ends lost 3 bases at V and 11 bases at J; junction bases unmatched: 17. CDR1 SGHRS and CDR2 YFSETQ come from the germline V gene.

This rearrangement joins TRBV4-2 to TRBJ1-4, with 7 positions matching TRBD1. CDR3 length equals 16 residues. CDR1 and CDR2 (germline): LGHNA, YNFKEQ. J was trimmed by 2 bases and V by 2 bases; bases with no gene match: 5. Here the CDR3 reads CASSQTGEWTNEKLFF. Here the CDR3 DNA reads TGTGCCAGCAGCCAAACAGGGGAATGGACTAATGAAAAACTGTTTTTT.

Here the CDR3 DNA reads TGTGCCAGCAGTTTAGCCGGACAGTCGGATAATGAAAAACTGTTTTTT. Protein: CASSLAGQSDNEKLFF. The chain is built from TRBV28 and TRBJ1-4, with D perhaps matching TRBD1 (6 bases). In germline, CDR1 is MDHEN, CDR2 SYDVKM. The V end lost 2 bases, the J end lost 4 bases, and 14 bases lay between the germline ends. CDR3 length: 16 residues. The whole variable domain, filled in from reference TRBV28 and TRBJ1-4, reads DVKVTQSSRYLVKRTGEKVFLECVQDMDHENMFWYRQDPGLGLRLIYFSYDVKMKEKGDIPEGYSVSREKKERFSLILESASTNQTSMYLCASSLAGQSDNEKLFFGSGTQLSVL.

The sample holds a few counts of this clone. The V call is TRBV19, the J call TRBJ1-1; the match to TRBD1 covers 7 bases. V was clipped by 4 bases and J by 0 bases; unmatched bases: 2. The CDR3 runs to 14 residues. Germline values: CDR1 LNHDA, CDR2 SQIVND (reference sequence). The CDR3 reads CASSTDRVNTEAFF. The CDR3 DNA reads TGTGCCAGTAGTACCGACAGGGTGAACACTGAAGCTTTCTTT.

J is TRBJ2-1 and V is TRBV18, with TRBD2 matching 11 bases. The CDR3 runs to 15 residues. J lost 8 bases, V lost 2 bases, and 5 bases had no gene match. Germline lookup yields CDR1 KGHSH and CDR2 LQKENI. CDR3: CASSPASGRRYEQFF. For the CDR3, the DNA is TGTGCCAGCTCACCAGCTAGCGGGAGGCGGTATGAGCAGTTCTTC.

This clone has a handful of counts. The chain uses TRBV15 and TRBJ2-3; maybe TRBD2 (6 bases). The germline V gene encodes CDR1 LNHNV and CDR2 YYDKDF (reference sequence). The CDR3 totals 15 residues. The germline V and J ends were trimmed by 4 bases and 0 bases, with 11 bases remaining between them. Written as DNA, the CDR3 is TGTGCCACCAGCAATCCTAGCGATAGCACAGATACGCAGTATTTT. Its translation is CATSNPSDSTDTQYF.

The chain uses TRBV5-4 and TRBJ2-7; D remains ambiguous. V shed 6 bases and J shed 3 bases, with 16 bases lying between them. The CDR3 sequence is 14 residues long. Germline assignment: CDR1 SGHNT and CDR2 YYREEE (reference sequence). CDR3 region: CASTSTPQDYEQYF. CDR3 DNA: TGTGCCAGCACCAGTACCCCCCAGGACTACGAGCAGTACTTC.

V and J are TRBV28 and TRBJ2-7; 7 positions agree with TRBD2. The CDR3 loop spans 14 amino acids. V lost 5 bases and J lost 5; bases outside the gene matches: 9. CDR1 MDHEN and CDR2 SYDVKM come from the germline V gene. CDR3 coding DNA: TGTGCCAGCAGTGGGGGGGGAGTCCCCCACGAGCAGTACTTC. It is translated as CASSGGGVPHEQYF.

This rearrangement joins TRBV15 to TRBJ1-5; the D gene is possibly TRBD1 (6 bases). Germline V gene lookup returns CDR1 LNHNV and CDR2 YYDKDF (reference sequence). The CDR3 consists of 15 residues. Trimming removed 2 bases at V and 3 bases at J, with 11 bases between. The CDR3 coding sequence is TGTGCCACCAGCAGAAAGGACAGCCCCAATCAGCCCCAGCATTTT. Translated, it gives CATSRKDSPNQPQHF.

The rearrangement joins TRBV2 to TRBJ1-5, with 11 bases aligning to TRBD1. Per the germline V gene, CDR1 is SNHLY and CDR2 is FYNNEI. Trimming cost V 7 bases and J 4 bases; bases outside gene matches: 3. The CDR3 is 14 amino acids. The CDR3 region is CASNWDRGNQPQHF. The CDR3 nucleotides read TGTGCCAGCAATTGGGACAGGGGGAATCAGCCCCAGCATTTT.

This chain uses TRBV10-3 with TRBJ2-1, with D maybe TRBD2 (5 bases). This CDR3 has 11 residues. V lost 5 bases and J lost 7, with 6 bases in between. Germline CDR1 and CDR2: ENHRY and SYGVKD. The CDR3 loop reads CAISRRNEQFF. The CDR3 DNA reads as TGTGCCATCAGTCGGAGGAATGAGCAGTTCTTC.

The gene calls are TRBV6-5 and TRBJ1-6, with D hard to call. V lost 0 bases and J lost 5, with 8 bases in between. Germline CDR1 MNHEY, CDR2 SVGAGI. This CDR3 is 15 amino acids long. The CDR3 DNA follows: TGTGCCAGCAGTTACTCGAGAATAGATAATTCACCCCTCCACTTT. Translation: CASSYSRIDNSPLHF.

This clone showed up just a few times. V gene TRBV19 combines with J gene TRBJ2-1, with 11 positions matching TRBD2. After removal of 5 bases from V and 6 bases from J, the junction contained 6 bases not matched to a gene. CDR1 and CDR2 (germline): LNHDA, SQIVND (reference sequence). The CDR3 contains 15 residues. The CDR3 DNA reads TGTGCCAGTAGTCGTAGCGGGAGGGCGGGCAATGAGCAGTTCTTC. Translation gives CASSRSGRAGNEQFF.